These 15 T cell receptor beta chains were sequenced from one sample in a study of identifying expanded T cells in peripheral blood. TCRdb keeps only in-frame clones here, not all; method: immunoSEQ multiplex PCR. The sample carries over 90,000 clones, around 88% recorded once. Specimen: blood. Source of these receptors: a person aged 18 to 75 in good health.

This rearrangement joins TRBV30 to TRBJ1-3; D ambiguous. The CDR3 totals 13 residues. Germline V gives CDR1 GTSNPN, CDR2 SVGIG (reference sequence). With 4 bases removed from V and 3 bases from J, the gap between germline ends came to 10 bases. The CDR3 loop reads CAWTPPVGNTIYF. CDR3 nucleotides: TGTGCCTGGACCCCCCCCGTTGGAAACACCATATATTTT.

This rearrangement joins TRBV2 to TRBJ1-5; no reliable D call. V lost 5 bases and J 0 bases, leaving 11 bases between the germline ends. The CDR3 sequence is 15 residues long. From germline, CDR1 is SNHLY and CDR2 FYNNEI. CDR3 amino acids: CASSTGQTSNQPQHF. The CDR3 DNA is TGTGCCAGCAGTACTGGTCAGACTAGCAATCAGCCCCAGCATTTT.

This rearrangement joins TRBV30 to TRBJ1-1; 12 bases are shared with TRBD1. CDR3 length equals 16 residues. Trimming took 4 bases from V and 3 from J; bases not matched to a gene: 9. Germline-derived CDR1 and CDR2 are GTSNPN and SVGIG (reference sequence). The chain's CDR3 is CAWTGTGGSGDTEAFF. The CDR3 DNA follows: TGTGCCTGGACCGGGACAGGGGGCTCTGGGGACACTGAAGCTTTCTTT.

The rearrangement joins TRBV2 to TRBJ1-3; D not certain. Trimming removed 4 bases at V and 4 bases at J, with 5 bases between. The CDR3 is 12 residues long. Germline V lookup: CDR1 SNHLY, CDR2 FYNNEI. CDR3 sequence: CASSVDGNTIYF. CDR3 in DNA: TGTGCCAGCAGTGTGGACGGAAACACCATATATTTT.

This clone was seen more than once but under ten times. The CDR3 loop reads CASSWAEPGELFF. The DNA of the CDR3 is TGCGCCAGCAGCTGGGCGGAGCCCGGGGAGCTGTTTTTT. The rearrangement joins TRBV5-1 to TRBJ2-2; D call uncertain. Trimming shortened V by 3 bases and J by 6 bases, and 9 bases separated the two germline ends. Germline loops: CDR1 SGHRS, CDR2 YFSETQ. This CDR3 has 13 residues.

The chain couples TRBV11-2 to TRBJ2-5, with D unclear. Germline CDR1 SGHAT, CDR2 FQNNGV. V was pared by 5 bases and J by 5 bases, with 6 bases between. The CDR3 is 11 amino acids. CDR3 region: CASSVGETQYF. CDR3 sequence (DNA): TGTGCCAGCAGCGTCGGGGAGACCCAGTACTTC.

This chain uses TRBV27 with TRBJ1-1; D is unclear. Trimming shortened V by 2 bases and J by 0 bases, and 10 bases separated the two germline ends. Per germline, CDR1 MNHEY and CDR2 SMNVEV (reference sequence). This CDR3 has 15 amino acids. The CDR3 bases are TGTGCCAGCAGTTTAAGTCAAGAGTTGAACACTGAAGCTTTCTTT. Amino acid sequence: CASSLSQELNTEAFF.

The CDR3 DNA reads TGTGCCAGCAGTGAAGTTCGGACAGCCTACGAGCAGTACTTC. Its translation: CASSEVRTAYEQYF. The chain joins TRBV2 to TRBJ2-7, with D possibly being TRBD1 (6 bases). This CDR3 comprises 14 residues. The germline CDR1 and CDR2 sequences are SNHLY and FYNNEI. Deletions cut 1 base from V and 2 bases from J, with 9 bases between.

The rearrangement uses TRBV20-1 and TRBJ2-7; the D gene is possibly TRBD1 (6 bases). V was pared by 8 bases and J by 1 base, with 9 bases between. The CDR3 has 11 residues. Per germline, CDR1 DFQATT and CDR2 SNEGSKA (reference sequence). The CDR3, as DNA: TGCAGTACAGGGATTTCCTACGAGCAGTACTTC. This encodes CSTGISYEQYF.

This clone came up once. The chain carries TRBV28 and TRBJ1-4, with 7 nucleotides matching TRBD1. The CDR3 consists of 16 residues. CDR1 MDHEN and CDR2 SYDVKM come from the germline V gene. V lost 5 bases, J lost 1 base, and 7 bases stayed unmatched. This CDR3 reads CASSLQQGITNEKLFF. DNA of the CDR3: TGTGCCAGCAGTCTCCAACAGGGGATAACTAATGAAAAACTGTTTTTT.

The V call is TRBV2, the J call TRBJ2-7, with D possibly being TRBD1 (6 bases). Trimming took off 8 bases at V and 4 bases at J, with 12 bases between the two ends. Germline V lookup: CDR1 SNHLY, CDR2 FYNNEI. The CDR3 has 12 amino acids. The CDR3 DNA reads TGTGCCAGCGGTGGGACACCTTACGAGCAGTACTTC. It is translated as CASGGTPYEQYF.

V and J are TRBV5-4 and TRBJ1-1; D perhaps matches TRBD1 (6 bases). Looked up from germline, CDR1 is SGHNT and CDR2 is YYREEE (reference sequence). The CDR3 has 14 residues. Trimming took 4 bases from V and 0 from J, leaving 10 bases between them. The CDR3 nucleotides are TGTGCCAGCAGCCAGAGGACAGTGAACACTGAAGCTTTCTTT. Protein sequence: CASSQRTVNTEAFF.

The rearrangement links TRBV5-1 to TRBJ2-1, with a possible D match to TRBD2 (5 bases). The germline V gene has CDR1 SGHRS and CDR2 YFSETQ. Trimming took off 6 bases at V and 0 bases at J, with 13 bases between the two ends. The CDR3 totals 15 residues. The CDR3 region is CASIASSSSYNEQFF. CDR3 coding DNA: TGCGCCAGCATTGCTAGCAGTAGCTCCTACAATGAGCAGTTCTTC.

V usage is TRBV27 and J usage is TRBJ1-2; D is undetermined. The length of the CDR3 is 15 residues. Trimming stripped 5 bases from V and 4 bases from J, with 17 bases between. Germline V CDR1 and CDR2: MNHEY, SMNVEV (reference sequence). CDR3 region: CASSTMDRASYGYTF. The CDR3 nucleotides read TGTGCCAGCAGTACAATGGACCGGGCCTCCTATGGCTACACCTTC.

The chain has TRBV19 and TRBJ2-7; D remains ambiguous. This CDR3 spans 13 amino acids. Trimming took 6 bases from V and 3 from J, leaving 12 bases between them. CDR1 LNHDA and CDR2 SQIVND come from the germline V gene (reference sequence). CDR3 sequence: CASSKTRGYEQYF. Written as DNA, the CDR3 is TGTGCCAGTAGCAAAACGCGCGGCTACGAGCAGTACTTC.